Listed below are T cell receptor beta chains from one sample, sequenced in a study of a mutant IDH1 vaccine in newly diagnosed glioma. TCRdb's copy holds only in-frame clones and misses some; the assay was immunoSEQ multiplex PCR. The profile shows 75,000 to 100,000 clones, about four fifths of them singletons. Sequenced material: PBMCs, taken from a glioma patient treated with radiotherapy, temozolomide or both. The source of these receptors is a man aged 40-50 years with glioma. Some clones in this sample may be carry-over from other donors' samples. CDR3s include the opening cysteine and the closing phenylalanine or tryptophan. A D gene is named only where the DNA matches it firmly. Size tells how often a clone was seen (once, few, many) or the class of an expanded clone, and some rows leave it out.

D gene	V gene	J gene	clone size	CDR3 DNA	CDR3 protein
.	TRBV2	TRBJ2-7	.	TGTGCCAGCAGTCCAAGATATGACGCGGGGGAGCAGTACTTC	CASSPRYDAGEQYF
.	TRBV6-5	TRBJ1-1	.	TGTGCCAGCAGTTACGTGGGGGGGGCTTTCTTT	CASSYVGGAFF
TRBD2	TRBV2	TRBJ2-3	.	TGTGCCAGCACCGAAGGGAGGGGTGCAGATACGCAGTATTTT	CASTEGRGADTQYF
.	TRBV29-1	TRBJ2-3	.	TGCAGCGTTGTTGGCAGAAACACAGATACGCAGTATTTT	CSVVGRNTDTQYF
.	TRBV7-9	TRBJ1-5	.	TGTGCCAGCAGCCTCGCCATGGGGCCCCAGCATTTT	CASSLAMGPQHF
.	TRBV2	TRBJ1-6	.	TGTGCCAGCAGTGTTGAGGGCGGTTCACCCCTCCACTTT	CASSVEGGSPLHF
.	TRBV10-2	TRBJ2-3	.	TGCGCCAGCAGTGATGCCATCCCTCTACCTGCGTATTTT	CASSDAIPLPAYF
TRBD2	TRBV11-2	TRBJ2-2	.	TGTGCCAGCAGCTTAGGCGATAGCGGGGGGTTGAGAACCGGGGAGCTGTTTTTT	CASSLGDSGGLRTGELFF
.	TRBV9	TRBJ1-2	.	TGTGCCAGCAGCCAACTACGGGAGAGAGGCTATGGCTACACCTTC	CASSQLRERGYGYTF
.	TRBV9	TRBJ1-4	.	TGTGCCAGCAGCGCATCTCAGGGATCAACTAATGAAAAACTGTTTTTT	CASSASQGSTNEKLFF
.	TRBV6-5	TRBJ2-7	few	TGTGCCAGCAGTTACTCTGGGCCCGAGTTCAGTGAGCAGTACTTC	CASSYSGPEFSEQYF
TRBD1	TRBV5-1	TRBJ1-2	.	TGCGCCAGCAGCTCGACAGGGAATGGCTACACCTTC	CASSSTGNGYTF
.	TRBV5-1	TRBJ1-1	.	TGCGCCAGCAGCTTGGGGTCACAGAACACTGAAGCTTTCTTT	CASSLGSQNTEAFF
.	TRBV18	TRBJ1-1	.	TGTGCCAGCTCACCACCGACCAGCTCCGGCACTGAAGCTTTCTTT	CASSPPTSSGTEAFF
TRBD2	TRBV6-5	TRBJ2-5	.	TGTGCCAGCAGTTATAGCGGGGGGGCCGGGGAGACCCAGTACTTC	CASSYSGGAGETQYF
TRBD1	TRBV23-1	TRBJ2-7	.	TGCGCCAGCAGTCAATGCGGGACAGGCTACTACGAGCAGTACTTC	CASSQCGTGYYEQYF
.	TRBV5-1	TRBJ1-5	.	TGCGCCAGCAGCTTGGAAGGAGGGAGCAATCAGCCCCAGCATTTT	CASSLEGGSNQPQHF
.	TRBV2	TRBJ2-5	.	TGTGCCAGCATCGGGGCGAAGACCCAGTACTTC	CASIGAKTQYF
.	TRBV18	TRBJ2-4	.	TGTGCCAGCTCACCGGAGGGCAACCAACTAGCCAAAAACATTCAGTACTTC	CASSPEGNQLAKNIQYF
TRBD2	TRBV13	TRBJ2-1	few	TGTGCCAGCAGCTCAACCCCGGGACTAGCCGTGCCCCACAATGAGCAGTTCTTC	CASSSTPGLAVPHNEQFF
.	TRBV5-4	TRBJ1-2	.	TGTGCCAGCAGCGGGGGCGCGGAGGGCTACACCTTC	CASSGGAEGYTF
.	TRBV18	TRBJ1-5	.	TGTGCCAGCTCTACCGGGTTGGAGCAGCCCCAGCATTTT	CASSTGLEQPQHF
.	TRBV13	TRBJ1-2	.	TGTGCCAGCAGCTTAGTCTCGGGCGGAGTCTATGGCTACACCTTC	CASSLVSGGVYGYTF
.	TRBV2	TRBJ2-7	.	TGTGCCAGCACGGGGTTTGGCTACGAGCAGTACTTC	CASTGFGYEQYF
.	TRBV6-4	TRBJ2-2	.	TGTGCCAGCAGTGAGGGGGGAACTGTCAACACCGGGGAGCTGTTTTTT	CASSEGGTVNTGELFF
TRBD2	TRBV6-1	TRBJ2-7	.	TGTGCCAGCAAAATGCTTAGCGGGAACTCCTACGAGCAGTACTTC	CASKMLSGNSYEQYF
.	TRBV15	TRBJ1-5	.	TGTGCCACCAGCAGAGGACAACAGGAGGGTCGACAGCCCCAGCATTTT	CATSRGQQEGRQPQHF
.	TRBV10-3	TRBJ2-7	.	TGTGCCATCAGTGAGTGGGACAAGACCTACGAGCAGTACTTC	CAISEWDKTYEQYF
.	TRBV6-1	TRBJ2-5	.	TGTGCCAGCAGTGATTGGCAGGGGATGGAGACCCAGTACTTC	CASSDWQGMETQYF
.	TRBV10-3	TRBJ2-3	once	TGTGCCATCAGAGAGGGGGGGAACACAGATACGCAGTATTTT	CAIREGGNTDTQYF
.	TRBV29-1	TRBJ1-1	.	TGCAGCGTTCTCCGGGACATGAACACTGAAGCTTTCTTT	CSVLRDMNTEAFF
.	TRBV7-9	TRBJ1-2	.	TGTGCCAGCAGCTTAGTCAAGGATGGCTACACCTTC	CASSLVKDGYTF
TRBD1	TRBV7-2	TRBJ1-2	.	TGTGCCAGCAGCCGTGATTCCGCCGGGACAGGGACTTTTGGTGGCTACACCTTC	CASSRDSAGTGTFGGYTF
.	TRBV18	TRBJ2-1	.	TGTGCCAGCTCAACAGGGTATCCGAATGAGCAGTTCTTC	CASSTGYPNEQFF
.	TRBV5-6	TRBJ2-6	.	TGTGCCAGCAGCCTGTCTGGGGCCAACGTCCTGACTTTC	CASSLSGANVLTF
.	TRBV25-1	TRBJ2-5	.	TGTGCCAGCAGTGAAACAGAGAACCAAGAGACCCAGTACTTC	CASSETENQETQYF
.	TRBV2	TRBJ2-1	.	TGTGCCAGCACGGGGAATGAGCAGTTCTTC	CASTGNEQFF
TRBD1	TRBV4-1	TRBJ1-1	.	TGCGCCAGCAGCCAACGTAACAGGGGGACTGAAGCTTTCTTT	CASSQRNRGTEAFF
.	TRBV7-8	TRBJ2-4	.	TGTGCCAGCAGCTTAGGAGAGAGCATTCAGTACTTC	CASSLGESIQYF
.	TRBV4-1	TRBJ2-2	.	TGCGCCAGCAGCCAAGTAACCTTCGATATGACGAACACCGGGGAGCTGTTTTTT	CASSQVTFDMTNTGELFF
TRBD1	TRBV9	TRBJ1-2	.	TGTGCCAGCAGCGGATGGTACTCCGGGACAGGGGGAGGTGGCTACACCTTC	CASSGWYSGTGGGGYTF
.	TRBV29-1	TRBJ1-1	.	TGCAGCGTTGAAGTGGGAAGGGAAGCTTTCTTT	CSVEVGREAFF
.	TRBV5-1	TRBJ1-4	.	TGCGCCAGCAGCCCGGCTGGGGCTGAAAAACTGTTTTTT	CASSPAGAEKLFF